The rows below give T cell receptor beta chains drawn from one sample of a study of cytomegalovirus exposure and HLA in healthy donors. Sequencing was performed with immunoSEQ multiplex PCR; in TCRdb, only in-frame clones are kept and a portion is missing. The sample carries roughly 100,000 clones, approximately 90% recorded once. Input material: PBMCs. All receptors derive from a woman under 30 in good health and CMV-seropositive. Each CDR3 is given with its conserved first and last residue. A D gene is named only where the DNA matches it firmly. Expanded clones are given a class, and other clones once, few, many or no size at all.

j_call: TRBJ2-5
d_call: TRBD1
clone_size: few
v_call: TRBV9
cdr3_aa: CASSGGTGGETQYF
cdr3_nt: TGTGCCAGCAGCGGAGGGACAGGGGGCGAGACCCAGTACTTC

j_call: TRBJ2-2
d_call: TRBD2
clone_size: .
v_call: TRBV9
cdr3_aa: CASSLYSGVNTGELFF
cdr3_nt: TGTGCCAGCAGCCTATATAGCGGGGTGAACACCGGGGAGCTGTTTTTT

j_call: TRBJ2-1
d_call: .
clone_size: .
v_call: TRBV5-4
cdr3_aa: CASRSLVYNEQFF
cdr3_nt: TGTGCCAGCCGCTCACTTGTCTACAATGAGCAGTTCTTC

j_call: TRBJ1-2
d_call: .
clone_size: .
v_call: TRBV19
cdr3_aa: CATLTSLLGYTF
cdr3_nt: TGTGCCACCCTGACTTCCCTCCTCGGCTACACCTTC

j_call: TRBJ2-2
d_call: TRBD1
clone_size: .
v_call: TRBV5-1
cdr3_aa: CASSGIDRDTGELFF
cdr3_nt: TGCGCCAGCAGCGGGATAGACAGGGACACCGGGGAGCTGTTTTTT

j_call: TRBJ1-2
d_call: .
clone_size: .
v_call: TRBV28
cdr3_aa: CASNDQGVRGYTF
cdr3_nt: TGTGCCAGCAATGACCAGGGTGTACGGGGCTACACCTTC

j_call: TRBJ1-6
d_call: .
clone_size: .
v_call: TRBV6-5
cdr3_aa: CASSPGRGYSPLHF
cdr3_nt: TGTGCCAGCAGTCCTGGGAGGGGTTATTCACCCCTCCACTTT

j_call: TRBJ1-1
d_call: TRBD1
clone_size: few
v_call: TRBV4-1
cdr3_aa: CASSSPEDREAFF
cdr3_nt: TGCGCCAGCAGCTCCCCCGAGGACAGGGAAGCTTTCTTT

j_call: TRBJ2-7
d_call: TRBD1
clone_size: .
v_call: TRBV28
cdr3_aa: CASRTGQGNTYEQYF
cdr3_nt: TGTGCCAGCAGAACGGGACAGGGAAATACCTACGAGCAGTACTTC

j_call: TRBJ2-3
d_call: TRBD2
clone_size: .
v_call: TRBV27
cdr3_aa: CASSLYGGDGGQYF
cdr3_nt: TGTGCCAGCAGTTTATATGGGGGGGACGGAGGGCAGTATTTT

j_call: TRBJ2-7
d_call: TRBD1
clone_size: .
v_call: TRBV19
cdr3_aa: CASSIMTGPAYEQYF
cdr3_nt: TGTGCCAGTAGTATAATGACAGGGCCAGCCTACGAGCAGTACTTC

j_call: TRBJ2-5
d_call: TRBD2
clone_size: .
v_call: TRBV11-3
cdr3_aa: CASSLRGGVETQYF
cdr3_nt: TGTGCCAGCAGCTTGCGTGGGGGGGTCGAGACCCAGTACTTC

j_call: TRBJ2-7
d_call: .
clone_size: .
v_call: TRBV2
cdr3_aa: CASSLRQGDGYEQYF
cdr3_nt: TGTGCCAGCAGTTTAAGGCAGGGCGACGGGTACGAGCAGTACTTC

j_call: TRBJ2-5
d_call: TRBD2
clone_size: .
v_call: TRBV5-8
cdr3_aa: CASSLAGLNQETQYF
cdr3_nt: TGTGCCAGCAGCCTAGCGGGCCTTAACCAAGAGACCCAGTACTTC

j_call: TRBJ2-5
d_call: TRBD2
clone_size: .
v_call: TRBV19
cdr3_aa: CASSISLAGGRETQYF
cdr3_nt: TGTGCCAGTAGTATAAGTCTAGCGGGGGGTAGGGAGACCCAGTACTTC

j_call: TRBJ1-1
d_call: .
clone_size: many
v_call: TRBV10-3
cdr3_aa: CAISDSGTPNTEAFF
cdr3_nt: TGTGCCATCAGTGACTCCGGGACACCGAACACTGAAGCTTTCTTT

j_call: TRBJ1-5
d_call: .
clone_size: .
v_call: TRBV9
cdr3_aa: CASSVASDLPQHF
cdr3_nt: TGTGCCAGCAGCGTAGCCAGCGATCTGCCCCAGCATTTT

j_call: TRBJ2-5
d_call: TRBD1
clone_size: .
v_call: TRBV29-1
cdr3_aa: CSAGTGLRETQYF
cdr3_nt: TGCAGCGCTGGGACAGGGCTTCGGGAGACCCAGTACTTC

j_call: TRBJ2-6
d_call: .
clone_size: .
v_call: TRBV19
cdr3_aa: CASSGQWGSGANVLTF
cdr3_nt: TGTGCCAGTAGTGGACAATGGGGATCTGGGGCCAACGTCCTGACTTTC

j_call: TRBJ2-2
d_call: TRBD1
clone_size: .
v_call: TRBV6-6
cdr3_aa: CASSPTGGTGELFF
cdr3_nt: TGTGCCAGCAGCCCGACAGGGGGTACCGGGGAGCTGTTTTTT

j_call: TRBJ2-7
d_call: TRBD1
clone_size: .
v_call: TRBV6-1
cdr3_aa: CASSGRGSLSEQYF
cdr3_nt: TGTGCCAGCAGTGGCAGGGGGTCCCTATCTGAGCAGTACTTC

j_call: TRBJ1-1
d_call: .
clone_size: .
v_call: TRBV7-9
cdr3_aa: CASSSTGQTEAFF
cdr3_nt: TGTGCCAGCAGCTCAACAGGGCAGACTGAAGCTTTCTTT

j_call: TRBJ2-7
d_call: .
clone_size: .
v_call: TRBV27
cdr3_aa: CASSLSWQGRTYEQYF
cdr3_nt: TGTGCCAGCAGTTTATCCTGGCAGGGTCGTACCTACGAGCAGTACTTC